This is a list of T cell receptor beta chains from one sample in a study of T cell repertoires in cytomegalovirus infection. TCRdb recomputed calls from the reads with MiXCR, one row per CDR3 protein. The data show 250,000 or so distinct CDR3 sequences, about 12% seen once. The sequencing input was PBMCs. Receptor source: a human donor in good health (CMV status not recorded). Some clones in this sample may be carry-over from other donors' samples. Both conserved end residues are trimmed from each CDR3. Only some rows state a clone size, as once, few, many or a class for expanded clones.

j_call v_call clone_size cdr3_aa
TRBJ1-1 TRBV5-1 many ASSLVGGSNTEAF
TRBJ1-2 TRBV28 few ASHPGGGVGYT
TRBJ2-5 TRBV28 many ASSHLAGVEETQY
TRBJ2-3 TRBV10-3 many AISESGRGTKNTQY
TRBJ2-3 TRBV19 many ASSIQGAGDTQY
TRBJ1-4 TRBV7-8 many ASSLGTGPAEKLF
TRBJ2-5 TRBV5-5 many ASRASWTGIRETQY
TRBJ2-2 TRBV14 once ASSRDHPNTGELF
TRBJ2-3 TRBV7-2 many ASSADGDTQY
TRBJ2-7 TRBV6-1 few ASSEELGLLAEQY
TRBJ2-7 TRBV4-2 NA ASSQDHGFNEQY
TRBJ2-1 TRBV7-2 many ASSKSGRADNEQF
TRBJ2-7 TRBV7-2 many ASSLDGTSGSYEQY
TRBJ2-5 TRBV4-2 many ASSQGTGGIETQY
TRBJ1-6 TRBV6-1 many ASSQTAYNSPLH
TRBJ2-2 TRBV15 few ATSRSRQTTGELF
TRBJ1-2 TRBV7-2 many ASSSGTGGIYGYT
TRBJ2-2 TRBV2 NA ASSGDSYGELF
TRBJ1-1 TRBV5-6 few ASTGGVRTEAF
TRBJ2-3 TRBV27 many ASSLFTDTDTQY
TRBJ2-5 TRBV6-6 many ASSYPTGGGQETQY
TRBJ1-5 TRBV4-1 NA ASSQDVDTYSNQPQH
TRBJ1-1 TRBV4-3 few ASSQDNRVTEAF
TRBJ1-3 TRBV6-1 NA ASTNPHRSTARNTIY
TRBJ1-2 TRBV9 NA ASSVEDRGLYGYT
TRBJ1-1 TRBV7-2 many ASSPKGQANTEAF
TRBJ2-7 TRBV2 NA ASTRGSYPDEQY
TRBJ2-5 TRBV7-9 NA ASRRAGDQETQY
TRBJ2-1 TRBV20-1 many SARWGIRDEQF
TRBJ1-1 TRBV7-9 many ASSFGRVNTEAF
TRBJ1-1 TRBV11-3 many ASSLESDSEAF
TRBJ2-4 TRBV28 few ASSLLDKAIAKNIQY
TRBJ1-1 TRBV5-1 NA ASSLDLSGGNTEAF
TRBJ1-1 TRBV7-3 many ASSFPSSEAF
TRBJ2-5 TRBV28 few ASSLGDRETQY
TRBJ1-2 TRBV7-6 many ASSLGADRGHGYT
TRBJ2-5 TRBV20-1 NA SARGASGRVGETQY
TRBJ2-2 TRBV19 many ASLQGTHTGELF
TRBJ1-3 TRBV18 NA ASSPVTGSSGNTIY
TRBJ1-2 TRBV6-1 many ASSEARDRGGYT
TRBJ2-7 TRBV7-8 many ASSPQLAGLSYEQY